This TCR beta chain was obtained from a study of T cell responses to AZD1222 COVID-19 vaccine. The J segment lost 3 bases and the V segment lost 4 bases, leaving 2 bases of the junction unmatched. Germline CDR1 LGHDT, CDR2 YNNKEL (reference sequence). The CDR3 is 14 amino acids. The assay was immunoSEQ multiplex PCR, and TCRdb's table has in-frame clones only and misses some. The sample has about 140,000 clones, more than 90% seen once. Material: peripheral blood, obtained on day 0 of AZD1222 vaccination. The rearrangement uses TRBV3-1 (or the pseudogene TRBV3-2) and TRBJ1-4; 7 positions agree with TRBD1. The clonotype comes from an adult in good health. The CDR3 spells CASSLRGANEKLFF. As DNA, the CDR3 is TGTGCCAGCAGCCTCAGGGGGGCTAATGAAAAACTGTTTTTT.